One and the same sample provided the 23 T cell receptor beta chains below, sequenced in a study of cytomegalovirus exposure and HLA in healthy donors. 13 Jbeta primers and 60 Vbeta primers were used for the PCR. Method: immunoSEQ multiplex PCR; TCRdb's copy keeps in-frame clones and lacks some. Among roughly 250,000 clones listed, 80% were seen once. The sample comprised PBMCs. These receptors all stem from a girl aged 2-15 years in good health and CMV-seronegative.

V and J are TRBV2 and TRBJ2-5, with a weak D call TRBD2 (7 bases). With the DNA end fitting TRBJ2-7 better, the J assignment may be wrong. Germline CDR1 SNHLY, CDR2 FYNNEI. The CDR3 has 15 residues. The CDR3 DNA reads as TGTGCCAGCGGGTTGGCGGGGGCATTGTCGGTCGAGCAGTACTTC. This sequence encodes CASGLAGALSVEQYF.

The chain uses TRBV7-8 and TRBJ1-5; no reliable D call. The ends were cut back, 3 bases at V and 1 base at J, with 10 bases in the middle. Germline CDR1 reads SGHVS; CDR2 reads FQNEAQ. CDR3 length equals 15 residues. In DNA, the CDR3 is TGTGCCAGCAGCTTCCGGGGAATAAGCAATCAGCCCCAGCATTTT. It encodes CASSFRGISNQPQHF.

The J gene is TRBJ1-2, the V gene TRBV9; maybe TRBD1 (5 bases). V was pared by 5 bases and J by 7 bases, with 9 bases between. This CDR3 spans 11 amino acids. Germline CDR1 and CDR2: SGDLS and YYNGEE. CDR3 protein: CASSTGAGYTF. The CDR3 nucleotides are TGTGCCAGCAGTACAGGAGCTGGCTACACCTTC.

The CDR3: CASSPAGLTGVGNTIYF. CDR3 nucleotides: TGTGCCAGCAGCCCCGCGGGATTGACAGGGGTCGGAAACACCATATATTTT. The V gene is TRBV7-3, the J gene TRBJ1-3; 8 bases are shared with TRBD1. V was clipped by 5 bases and J by 4 bases; unmatched bases: 13. The CDR3 is 17 residues long. Germline V lookup: CDR1 SGHTA, CDR2 FQGTGA.

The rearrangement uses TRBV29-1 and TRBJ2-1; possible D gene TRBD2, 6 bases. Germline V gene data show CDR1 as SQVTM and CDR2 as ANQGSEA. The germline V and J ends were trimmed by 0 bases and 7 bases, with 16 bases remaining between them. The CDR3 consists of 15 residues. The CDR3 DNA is TGCAGCGTTGAAGATCGCGGGAATCGGCTTAATGAGCAGTTCTTC. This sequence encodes CSVEDRGNRLNEQFF.

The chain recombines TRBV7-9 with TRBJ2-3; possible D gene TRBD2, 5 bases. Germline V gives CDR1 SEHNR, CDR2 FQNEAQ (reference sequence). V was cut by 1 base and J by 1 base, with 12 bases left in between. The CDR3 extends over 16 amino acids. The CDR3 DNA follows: TGTGCCAGCAGCTTAGGCCTGGGAGTGGGCACAGATACGCAGTATTTT. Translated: CASSLGLGVGTDTQYF.

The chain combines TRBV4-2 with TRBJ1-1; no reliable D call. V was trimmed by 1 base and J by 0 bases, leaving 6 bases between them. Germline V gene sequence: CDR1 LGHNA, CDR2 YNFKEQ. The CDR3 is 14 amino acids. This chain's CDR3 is CASSQVSLNTEAFF. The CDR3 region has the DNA TGTGCCAGCAGCCAAGTATCCCTGAACACTGAAGCTTTCTTT.

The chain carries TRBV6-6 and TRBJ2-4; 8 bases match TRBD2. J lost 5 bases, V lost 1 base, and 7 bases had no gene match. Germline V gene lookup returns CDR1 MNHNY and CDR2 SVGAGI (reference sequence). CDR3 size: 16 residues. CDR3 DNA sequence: TGTGCCAGCAGTTACTTTCCCGCCGGGAGGGAAAACATTCAGTACTTC. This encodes CASSYFPAGRENIQYF.

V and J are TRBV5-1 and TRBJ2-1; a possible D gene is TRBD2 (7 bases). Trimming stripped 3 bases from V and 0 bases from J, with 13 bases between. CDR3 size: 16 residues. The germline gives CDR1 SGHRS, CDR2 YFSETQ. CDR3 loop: CASSYGGLSSYNEQFF. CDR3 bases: TGCGCCAGCAGCTACGGGGGGCTAAGCTCCTACAATGAGCAGTTCTTC.

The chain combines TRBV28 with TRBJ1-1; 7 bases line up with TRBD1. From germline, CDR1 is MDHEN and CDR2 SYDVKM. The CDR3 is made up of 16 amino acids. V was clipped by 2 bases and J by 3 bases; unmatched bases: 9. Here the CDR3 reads CASSLGGTGVHTEAFF. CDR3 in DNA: TGTGCCAGCAGTTTAGGGGGAACAGGGGTGCACACTGAAGCTTTCTTT.

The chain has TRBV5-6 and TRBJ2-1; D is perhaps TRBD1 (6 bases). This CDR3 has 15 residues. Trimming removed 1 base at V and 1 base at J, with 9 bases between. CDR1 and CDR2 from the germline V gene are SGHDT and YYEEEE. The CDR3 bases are TGTGCCAGCAGCTTGCTCCAGGGGTCCTACAATGAGCAGTTCTTC. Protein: CASSLLQGSYNEQFF.

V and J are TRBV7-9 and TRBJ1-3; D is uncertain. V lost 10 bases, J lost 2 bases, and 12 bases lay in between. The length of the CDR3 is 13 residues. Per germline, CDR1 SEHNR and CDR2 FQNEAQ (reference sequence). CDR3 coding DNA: TGTGCCACCCACGGCGGTGCTGGAAACACCATATATTTT. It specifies CATHGGAGNTIYF. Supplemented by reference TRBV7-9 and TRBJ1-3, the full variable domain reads DTGVSQNPRHKITKRGQNVTFRCDPISEHNRLYWYRQTLGQGPEFLTYFQNEAQLEKSRLLSDRFSAERPKGSFSTLEIQRTEQGDSAMYLCATHGGAGNTIYFGEGSWLTVV.

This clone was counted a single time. This CDR3 reads CASGRTGHEQYF. CDR3 coding DNA: TGTGCCAGCGGAAGAACAGGGCACGAGCAGTACTTC. This chain uses TRBV27 with TRBJ2-7; TRBD1 is a possible D gene (6 bases). The CDR3 consists of 12 residues. The germline gives CDR1 MNHEY, CDR2 SMNVEV (reference sequence). The V and J ends lost 8 bases and 5 bases respectively, with 13 bases between them.

CDR3 region: CASSLAGANVLTF. As DNA, the CDR3 is TGTGCCAGCAGTCTAGCTGGGGCCAACGTCCTGACTTTC. The chain combines TRBV6-5 with TRBJ2-6; no reliable D call. Germline CDR1 MNHEY, CDR2 SVGAGI. The CDR3 length is 13 residues. The V end was cut by 5 bases, the J end by 2 bases, with 4 bases between.

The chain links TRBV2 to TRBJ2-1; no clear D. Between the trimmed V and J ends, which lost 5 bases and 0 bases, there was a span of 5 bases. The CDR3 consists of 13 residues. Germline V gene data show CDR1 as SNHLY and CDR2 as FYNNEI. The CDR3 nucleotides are TGTGCCAGCAGTCGGAGCTCCTACAATGAGCAGTTCTTC. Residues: CASSRSSYNEQFF.

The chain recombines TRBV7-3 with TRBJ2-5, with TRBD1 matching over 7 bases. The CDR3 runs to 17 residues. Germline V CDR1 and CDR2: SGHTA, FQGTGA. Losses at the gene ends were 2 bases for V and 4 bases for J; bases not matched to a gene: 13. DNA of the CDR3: TGTGCCAGCAGCTTAGCCTCGACAGGGTCCGCGACAGAGACCCAGTACTTC. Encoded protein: CASSLASTGSATETQYF. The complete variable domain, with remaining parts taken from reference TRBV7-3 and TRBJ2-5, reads GAGVSQTPSNKVTEKGKYVELRCDPISGHTALYWYRQSLGQGPEFLIYFQGTGAADDSGLPNDRFFAVRPEGSVSTLKIQRTERGDSAVYLCASSLASTGSATETQYFGPGTRLLVL.

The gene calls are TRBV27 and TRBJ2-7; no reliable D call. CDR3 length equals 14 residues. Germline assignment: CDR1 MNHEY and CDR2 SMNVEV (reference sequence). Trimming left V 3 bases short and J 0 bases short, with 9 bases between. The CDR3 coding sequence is TGTGCCAGCAGTTTGGGTCGGAGCTCCTACGAGCAGTACTTC. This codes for CASSLGRSSYEQYF.

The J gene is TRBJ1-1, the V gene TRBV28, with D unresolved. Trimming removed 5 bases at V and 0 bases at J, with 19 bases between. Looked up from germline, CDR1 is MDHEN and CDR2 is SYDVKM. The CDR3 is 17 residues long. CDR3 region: CASSPRPLSAMNTEAFF. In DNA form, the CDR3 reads TGTGCCAGCAGTCCCCGACCTCTTAGCGCCATGAACACTGAAGCTTTCTTT.

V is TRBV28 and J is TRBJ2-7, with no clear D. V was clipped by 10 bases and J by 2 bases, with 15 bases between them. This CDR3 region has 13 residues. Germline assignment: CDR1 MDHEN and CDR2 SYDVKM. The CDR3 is CATLPSNPYEQYF. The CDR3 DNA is TGTGCCACCCTTCCTTCTAATCCCTACGAGCAGTACTTC.

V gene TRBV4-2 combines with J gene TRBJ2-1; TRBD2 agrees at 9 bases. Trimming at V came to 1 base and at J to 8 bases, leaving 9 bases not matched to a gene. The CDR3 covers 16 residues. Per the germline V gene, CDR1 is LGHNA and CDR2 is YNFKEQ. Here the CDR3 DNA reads TGTGCCAGCAGCCAAGGAGGGGCGGGAGGGCCGGATGAGCAGTTCTTC. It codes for CASSQGGAGGPDEQFF.

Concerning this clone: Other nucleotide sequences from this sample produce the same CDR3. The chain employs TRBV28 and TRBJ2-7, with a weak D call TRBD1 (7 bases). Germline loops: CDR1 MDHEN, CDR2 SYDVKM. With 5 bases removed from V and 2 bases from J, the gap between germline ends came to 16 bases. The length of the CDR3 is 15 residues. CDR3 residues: CASSARQGGPYEQYF. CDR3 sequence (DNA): TGTGCCAGCAGTGCAAGACAGGGAGGCCCCTACGAGCAGTACTTC.

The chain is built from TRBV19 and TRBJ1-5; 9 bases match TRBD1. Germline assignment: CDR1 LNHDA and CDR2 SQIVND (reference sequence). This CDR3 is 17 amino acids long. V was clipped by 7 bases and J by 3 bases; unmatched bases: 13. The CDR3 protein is CASKSFNRGLSNQPQHF. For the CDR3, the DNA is TGTGCCAGTAAGTCGTTCAACAGGGGGCTTTCCAATCAGCCCCAGCATTTT. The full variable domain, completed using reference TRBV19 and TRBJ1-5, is DGGITQSPKYLFRKEGQNVTLSCEQNLNHDAMYWYRQDPGQGLRLIYYSQIVNDFQKGDIAEGYSVSREKKESFPLTVTSAQKNPTAFYLCASKSFNRGLSNQPQHFGDGTRLSIL.

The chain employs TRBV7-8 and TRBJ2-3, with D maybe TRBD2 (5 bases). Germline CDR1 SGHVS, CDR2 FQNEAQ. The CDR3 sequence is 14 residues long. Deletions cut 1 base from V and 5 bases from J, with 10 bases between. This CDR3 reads CASSLGTRVDTQYF. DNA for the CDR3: TGTGCCAGCAGCTTAGGGACTCGAGTAGATACGCAGTATTTT.